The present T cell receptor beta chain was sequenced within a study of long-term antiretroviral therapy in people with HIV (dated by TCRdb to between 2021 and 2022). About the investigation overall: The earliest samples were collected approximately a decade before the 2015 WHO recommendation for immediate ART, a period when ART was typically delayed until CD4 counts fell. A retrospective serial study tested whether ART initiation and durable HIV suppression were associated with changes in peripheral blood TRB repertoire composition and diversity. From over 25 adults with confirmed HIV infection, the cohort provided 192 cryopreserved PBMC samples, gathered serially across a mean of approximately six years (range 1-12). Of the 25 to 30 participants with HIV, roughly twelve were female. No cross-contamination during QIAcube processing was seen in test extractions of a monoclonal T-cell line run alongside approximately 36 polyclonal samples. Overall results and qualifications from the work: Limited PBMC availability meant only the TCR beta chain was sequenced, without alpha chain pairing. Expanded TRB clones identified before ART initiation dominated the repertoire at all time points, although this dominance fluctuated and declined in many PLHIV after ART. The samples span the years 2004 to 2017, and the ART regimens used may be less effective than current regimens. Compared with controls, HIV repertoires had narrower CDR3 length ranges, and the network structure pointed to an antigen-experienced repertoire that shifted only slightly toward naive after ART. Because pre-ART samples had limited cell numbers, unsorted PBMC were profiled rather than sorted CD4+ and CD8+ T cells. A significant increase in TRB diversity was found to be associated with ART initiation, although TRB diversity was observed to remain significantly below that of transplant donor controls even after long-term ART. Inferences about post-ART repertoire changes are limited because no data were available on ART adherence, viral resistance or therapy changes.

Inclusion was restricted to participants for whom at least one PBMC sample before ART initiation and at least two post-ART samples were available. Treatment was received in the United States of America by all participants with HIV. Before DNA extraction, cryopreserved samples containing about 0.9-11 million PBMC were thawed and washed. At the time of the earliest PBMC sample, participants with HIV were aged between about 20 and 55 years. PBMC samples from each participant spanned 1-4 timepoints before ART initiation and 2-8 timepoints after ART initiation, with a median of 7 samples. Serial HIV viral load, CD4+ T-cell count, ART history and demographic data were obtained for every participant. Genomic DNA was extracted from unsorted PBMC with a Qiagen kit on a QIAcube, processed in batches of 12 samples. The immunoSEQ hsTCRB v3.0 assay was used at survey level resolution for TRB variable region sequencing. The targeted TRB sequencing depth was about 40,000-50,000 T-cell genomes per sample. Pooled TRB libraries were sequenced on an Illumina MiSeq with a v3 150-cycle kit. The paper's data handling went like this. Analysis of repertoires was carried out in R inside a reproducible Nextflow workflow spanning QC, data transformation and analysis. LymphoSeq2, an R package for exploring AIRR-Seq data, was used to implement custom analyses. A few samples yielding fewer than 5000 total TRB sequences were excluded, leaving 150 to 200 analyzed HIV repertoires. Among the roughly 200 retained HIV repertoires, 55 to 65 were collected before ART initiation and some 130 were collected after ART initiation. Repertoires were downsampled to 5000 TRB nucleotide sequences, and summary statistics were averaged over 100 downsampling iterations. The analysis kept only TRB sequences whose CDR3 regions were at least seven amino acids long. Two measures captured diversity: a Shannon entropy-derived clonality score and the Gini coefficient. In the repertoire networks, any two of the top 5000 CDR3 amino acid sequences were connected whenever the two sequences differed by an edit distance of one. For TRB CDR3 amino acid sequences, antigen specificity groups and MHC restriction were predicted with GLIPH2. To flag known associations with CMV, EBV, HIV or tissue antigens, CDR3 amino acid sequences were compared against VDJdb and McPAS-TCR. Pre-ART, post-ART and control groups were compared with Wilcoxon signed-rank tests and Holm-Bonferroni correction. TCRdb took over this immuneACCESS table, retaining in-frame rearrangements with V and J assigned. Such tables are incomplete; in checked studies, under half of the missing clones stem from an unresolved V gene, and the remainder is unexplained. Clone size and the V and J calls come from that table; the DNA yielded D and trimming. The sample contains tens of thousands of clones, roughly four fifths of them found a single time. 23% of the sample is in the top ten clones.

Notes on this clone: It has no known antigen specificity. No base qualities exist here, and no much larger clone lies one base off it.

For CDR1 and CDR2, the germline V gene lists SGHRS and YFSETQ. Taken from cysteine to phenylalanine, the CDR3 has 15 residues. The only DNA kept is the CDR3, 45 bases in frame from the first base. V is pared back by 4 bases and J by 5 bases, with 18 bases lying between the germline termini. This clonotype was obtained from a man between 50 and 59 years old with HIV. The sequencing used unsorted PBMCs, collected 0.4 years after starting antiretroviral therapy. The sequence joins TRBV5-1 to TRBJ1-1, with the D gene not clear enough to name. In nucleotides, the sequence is TGCGCCAGCAGCCCTCAGACGCCCGGGAGAACTGAAGCTTTCTTT. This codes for CASSPQTPGRTEAFF. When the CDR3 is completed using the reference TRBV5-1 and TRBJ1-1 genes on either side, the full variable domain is KAGVTQTPRYLIKTRGQQVTLSCSPISGHRSVSWYQQTPGQGLQFLFEYFSETQRNKGNFPGRFSGRQFSNSRSEMNVSTLELGDSALYLCASSPQTPGRTEAFFGQGTRLTVV.